These T cell receptor beta chains were read from a single sample in a study of cytomegalovirus exposure and HLA in healthy donors. The method was immunoSEQ multiplex PCR; TCRdb's version includes in-frame clones alone and lacks a portion of them. Among roughly 45,000 clones listed, under 65% were seen once. The source material was PBMCs. The origin of the receptors is a human donor in good health. Each CDR3 is given with its conserved first and last residue. D genes are given only for firm matches. Where a row states a size, it is once, few, many or the class of an expanded clone; other rows omit it.

V	J	size	D	DNA	CDR3
TRBV5-1	TRBJ1-2	NA	TRBD1	TGCGCCAGCAGCTTCCGGGACAGTTATGGCTACACCTTC	CASSFRDSYGYTF
TRBV30	TRBJ1-2	NA	TRBD1	TGTGCCTGGAGAACCACAGCCGGGACAGGGACCTATGGCTACACCTTC	CAWRTTAGTGTYGYTF
TRBV29-1	TRBJ2-7	NA	NA	TGCAGCGTTGGAACGGCGGGAATTGGGGGGGAGCAGTACTTC	CSVGTAGIGGEQYF
TRBV28	TRBJ1-4	few	TRBD1	TGTGCCAGCAGTTTTTGGGACAGTACCTATGAAAAACTGTTTTTT	CASSFWDSTYEKLFF
TRBV5-4	TRBJ1-1	NA	NA	TGTGCCAGCAGCTTCAAGGGGGGGCCATTGGCCGAAGCTTTCTTT	CASSFKGGPLAEAFF
TRBV10-3	TRBJ1-1	NA	NA	TGTGCCATCAGTGAGACAGTCACTGAAGCTTTCTTT	CAISETVTEAFF
TRBV6-6	TRBJ1-2	NA	NA	TGTGCCAGCAGTTACCCTGAGGATGGTGGCTACACCTTC	CASSYPEDGGYTF
TRBV28	TRBJ2-3	NA	TRBD1	TGTGCCACCCGGGGACAGGGGGGCACAGATACGCAGTATTTT	CATRGQGGTDTQYF
TRBV15	TRBJ2-5	NA	TRBD1	TGTGCCACCAGGACAGGGGTCAGGGAGACCCAGTACTTC	CATRTGVRETQYF
TRBV28	TRBJ2-5	NA	NA	TGTGCCAGCAGTTCACCTCGGAGTTCGGAGACCCAGTACTTC	CASSSPRSSETQYF
TRBV28	TRBJ1-5	NA	TRBD1	TGTGCCAGCAGTCCTCCCCGGGACAGTCAGCCCCAGCATTTT	CASSPPRDSQPQHF
TRBV2	TRBJ2-3	few	TRBD2	TGTGCCAGCACATTTATTAGCGGGGGGGCAAAGGATACGCAGTATTTT	CASTFISGGAKDTQYF
TRBV10-3	TRBJ2-7	few	TRBD2	TGTGCCACCCTTAGCGGGGGAAGCTCCTACGAGCAGTACTTC	CATLSGGSSYEQYF
TRBV5-4	TRBJ2-3	NA	NA	TGTGCCAGCAGCTCACGGGGCACAGATACGCAGTATTTT	CASSSRGTDTQYF
TRBV7-2	TRBJ2-1	few	TRBD2	TGTGCCAGCAGCTCTGGACTAGCGGGGGGGAGGGACAATGAGCAGTTCTTC	CASSSGLAGGRDNEQFF
TRBV7-6	TRBJ1-3	NA	TRBD1	TGTGCCAGCAGCCCGACAGGGGCGACGACAACCCTTGGAAACACCATATATTTT	CASSPTGATTTLGNTIYF
TRBV5-6	TRBJ2-7	NA	TRBD1	TGTGCCAGCAGCGGAACCGGGACAGGGCGCTACGAGCAGTACTTC	CASSGTGTGRYEQYF
TRBV21-1	TRBJ2-1	NA	NA	TGTGCCAGCAGAAAAGAGTGGGGGGGAAAAATGACCTCCAATGAGCAGTTCTTC	CASRKEWGGKMTSNEQFF
TRBV30	TRBJ2-5	few	NA	TGTGCCTGGAGTGTTTACACCCCTACAGGGACCCAGTACTTC	CAWSVYTPTGTQYF
TRBV6-4	TRBJ1-4	NA	TRBD1	TGTGCCAGCAGTGAAACCGGGACAGGGGAGGAAAAACTGTTTTTT	CASSETGTGEEKLFF
TRBV30	TRBJ2-7	NA	TRBD2	TGTGCCTCGACGGCGGCTAGCGGACCCTACGAGCAGTACTTC	CASTAASGPYEQYF
TRBV2	TRBJ2-1	few	NA	TGTGCCAGCACTCGGTCCTACAATGAGCAGTTCTTC	CASTRSYNEQFF
TRBV7-3	TRBJ1-2	NA	NA	TGTGCCAGCAGCTTAAACGGTCAGGGTGGCTACACCTTC	CASSLNGQGGYTF
TRBV29-1	TRBJ2-2	NA	NA	TGCAGCGTTGACAGGGGAAACACCGGGGAGCTGTTTTTT	CSVDRGNTGELFF
TRBV29-1	TRBJ2-7	NA	TRBD1	TGCAGCGGTGCGGACAGGAACTACGAGCAGTACTTC	CSGADRNYEQYF
TRBV7-9	TRBJ2-7	NA	NA	TGTGCCAGCAGCCCAGAGGACTACTCCTACGAGCAGTACTTC	CASSPEDYSYEQYF
TRBV7-8	TRBJ2-3	NA	TRBD1	TGTGCCAGCAGCTTGGGACAGGCTTCGAATACGCAGTATTTT	CASSLGQASNTQYF
TRBV5-1	TRBJ1-1	NA	TRBD1	TGCGCCAGCAGCCGGGACAGGGGAGGGACTGAAGCTTTCTTT	CASSRDRGGTEAFF
TRBV18	TRBJ1-6	NA	NA	TGTGCCAGCTCACCACCCCACCAGGGTAATTCACCCCTCCACTTT	CASSPPHQGNSPLHF
TRBV28	TRBJ1-2	NA	NA	TGTGCCAGCAGTTCCCACAGGAGAAACTATGGCTACACCTTC	CASSSHRRNYGYTF
TRBV4-1	TRBJ1-2	NA	NA	TGCGCCAGCAGCCAAGTACCAGGGTCCTATGGCTACACCTTC	CASSQVPGSYGYTF